The entry below gives a single TCR beta chain sequence along with its context. TCRdb keeps only in-frame clones here, not all; method: immunoSEQ multiplex PCR. The sample shows about 3,000 clones, 86% of them seen only once. This entry belongs to a study of T cell repertoires in ileal Crohn's disease. Overall study: Patients had a median roughly 8-year disease duration, and roughly 40% were active smokers.

The time point here: neoterminal ileum biopsy at postoperative endoscopy, about 6 months after surgery. The CDR3 runs 15 residues. Germline V lookup: CDR1 MNHEY, CDR2 SMNVEV (reference sequence). With V trimmed by 3 bases and J by 5 bases, 9 bases remained unmatched. Sample: ileal tissue. The TCR sequence derives from an adult with Crohn's disease. The chain joins TRBV27 to TRBJ2-7; TRBD1 agrees at 8 bases. The CDR3, as DNA: TGTGCCAGCAGTTTGATCGGACAGGGTGGGAACGAGCAGTACTTC. It is translated as CASSLIGQGGNEQYF.